This is a list of T cell receptor beta chains from one sample in a study of blood T cells in healthy people across ages. TCRdb passed the 5' RACE reads through MiXCR, listing each CDR3 protein once. Among around 690,000 distinct CDR3 sequences listed, approximately 59% were seen once. Sequencing input: blood. The receptors derive from a man in his sixties in good health. The CDR3 runs from the conserved cysteine through the conserved F or W. D genes are given only for firm matches. The size field is filled for only some rows; it gives once, few, many or a size class.

D gene,clone size,J gene,CDR3 length,V gene,CDR3 protein,CDR3 DNA
.,.,TRBJ1-2,13,TRBV7-9,CASSPAINYGYTF,TGTGCCAGCAGCCCTGCCATTAACTATGGCTACACCTTC
.,.,TRBJ1-2,13,TRBV10-1,CASSDGTNYGYTF,TGTGCCAGCAGCGACGGGACAAACTATGGCTACACCTTC
.,.,TRBJ2-7,15,TRBV5-1,CASSLGVVRTYEQYF,TGCGCCAGCAGCTTGGGAGTGGTCAGAACCTACGAGCAGTACTTC
TRBD1,.,TRBJ2-2,18,TRBV5-1,CASSLEGQGARNTGELFF,TGCGCCAGCAGCTTGGAAGGACAGGGGGCGCGGAACACCGGGGAGCTGTTTTTT
.,few,TRBJ2-1,14,TRBV29-1,CSVEGGPFGNEQFF,TGCAGCGTTGAAGGGGGCCCGTTTGGCAATGAGCAGTTCTTC
TRBD1,.,TRBJ1-5,14,TRBV6-6,CASSWGTGVQPQHF,TGTGCCAGCAGTTGGGGGACAGGGGTTCAGCCCCAGCATTTT
TRBD1,few,TRBJ1-5,16,TRBV20-1,CSASVTGGEGYQPQHF,TGCAGTGCTAGTGTTACAGGGGGCGAAGGTTATCAGCCCCAGCATTTT
TRBD1,.,TRBJ1-2,16,TRBV5-4,CASSLPGQGTRYGYTF,TGTGCCAGCAGCTTACCGGGACAGGGGACGCGTTATGGCTACACCTTC
.,.,TRBJ2-3,16,TRBV5-1,CASSLERGGGADTQYF,TGCGCCAGCAGCTTGGAACGGGGAGGAGGTGCAGATACGCAGTATTTT
.,.,TRBJ1-1,13,TRBV5-1,CASSWGENTEAFF,TGCGCCAGCAGCTGGGGGGAGAACACTGAAGCTTTCTTT
.,.,TRBJ1-5,17,TRBV28,CASSWSPRGAFNQPQHF,TGTGCCAGCAGTTGGTCCCCCCGAGGGGCCTTCAATCAGCCCCAGCATTTT
.,few,TRBJ2-3,13,TRBV3-1,CASTHSRTDTQYF,TGTGCCAGCACCCACTCCCGAACAGATACGCAGTATTTT
.,.,TRBJ2-5,9,TRBV7-9,CAIGLPQYF,TGTGCCATCGGACTCCCCCAGTACTTC
.,.,TRBJ2-5,12,TRBV11-1,CASSQRWETQYF,TGTGCCAGCAGTCAGAGGTGGGAGACCCAGTACTTC
TRBD1,few,TRBJ1-2,14,TRBV7-2,CASSRQGSYGGYTF,TGTGCCAGCAGCCGACAGGGAAGCTACGGTGGCTACACCTTC
.,.,TRBJ2-2,15,TRBV12-3/TRBV12-4,CASIPDSLNTGELFF,TGTGCCAGCATCCCCGACAGCCTAAACACCGGGGAGCTGTTTTTT
.,.,TRBJ2-6,15,TRBV12-3/TRBV12-4,CASSLRVGGANVLTF,TGTGCCAGCAGTTTACGGGTGGGTGGGGCCAACGTCCTGACTTTC
.,.,TRBJ2-5,15,TRBV6-5,CASSRAGRLQETQYF,TGTGCCAGTTCTCGTGCTGGGAGGCTCCAAGAGACCCAGTACTTC
.,few,TRBJ1-1,14,TRBV12-3/TRBV12-4,CASSLAGMNTEAFF,TGCGCCAGCAGCTTGGCCGGGATGAACACTGAAGCTTTCTTT
.,.,TRBJ2-7,16,TRBV20-1,CSAREVWDSGRNEQYF,TGCAGTGCTAGAGAGGTATGGGACTCGGGGAGGAACGAGCAGTACTTC
TRBD2,.,TRBJ2-5,13,TRBV20-1,CSASGLVQETQYF,TGCAGTGCTAGTGGACTAGTCCAAGAGACCCAGTACTTC
.,.,TRBJ2-3,12,TRBV29-1,CSVERDTDTQYF,TGCAGCGTTGAACGGGACACAGATACGCAGTATTTT
TRBD1,.,TRBJ1-6,16,TRBV4-1,CASSQGGTGGNSPLHF,TGCGCCAGCAGCCAAGGGGGGACAGGGGGAAATTCACCCCTCCACTTT
TRBD2,many,TRBJ2-7,15,TRBV12-3/TRBV12-4,CASSSLAGDSYEQYF,TGTGCCAGCAGTTCCCTAGCGGGGGACTCCTACGAGCAGTACTTC
TRBD1,.,TRBJ2-1,15,TRBV5-5,CASHRDRNVLNEQFF,TGTGCCAGCCACCGGGACAGGAACGTCCTCAATGAGCAGTTCTTC
TRBD1,few,TRBJ2-5,14,TRBV11-2,CASSLFDRGETQYF,TGTGCCAGCAGCTTATTCGACAGGGGCGAGACCCAGTACTTC
TRBD2,.,TRBJ2-3,14,TRBV6-1,CASRREARSLTQYF,TGTGCCAGCAGGCGGGAGGCCCGCTCCTTAACGCAGTATTTT
.,.,TRBJ2-7,14,TRBV2,CASSVGLFPYEQYF,TGTGCCAGCAGTGTTGGACTGTTCCCCTACGAGCAGTACTTC
.,.,TRBJ2-5,12,TRBV7-9,CASSFNFETQYF,TGTGCCAGCAGCTTTAATTTTGAGACCCAGTACTTC
TRBD1,.,TRBJ1-1,15,TRBV24-1,CATSDTRQGASEAFF,TGTGCCACCAGTGACACCAGACAGGGGGCTTCTGAAGCTTTCTTT
.,.,TRBJ2-7,12,TRBV6-6,CASSSVGGQQYF,TGTGCCAGCAGTTCTGTTGGGGGCCAGCAGTACTTC
.,.,TRBJ2-6,16,TRBV2,CASSEGARAGANVLTF,TGTGCCAGCAGTGAAGGAGCCAGGGCTGGGGCCAACGTCCTGACTTTC
TRBD2,few,TRBJ2-5,14,TRBV3-1,CASSSGTNQETQYF,TGTGCCAGCAGCTCCGGGACTAACCAAGAGACCCAGTACTTC
.,few,TRBJ2-5,14,TRBV12-3/TRBV12-4,CASSSRSVLGTQYF,TGTGCCAGCAGTTCTCGGTCAGTTCTTGGGACCCAGTACTTC
.,.,TRBJ1-2,13,TRBV29-1,CSVEQGTNYGHTF,TGCAGCGTTGAACAGGGTACTAACTATGGCCACACCTTC
.,.,TRBJ1-6,16,TRBV12-3/TRBV12-4,CASSLVSSSYNSPLHF,TGTGCCAGCAGTTTAGTCTCGAGCTCCTATAATTCACCCCTCCACTTT
.,.,TRBJ2-6,17,TRBV2,CASSEDRAGSGANVLTF,TGTGCCAGCAGTGAGGACAGAGCGGGTTCTGGGGCCAACGTCCTGACTTTC
.,.,TRBJ1-4,14,TRBV12-3/TRBV12-4,CASSLGIWHAKLFF,TGTGCCAGCAGTTTGGGGATCTGGCATGCAAAACTGTTTTTT
TRBD2,few,TRBJ2-7,19,TRBV5-1,CASSFRGPGLELLSREQYF,TGCGCCAGCAGCTTCCGGGGTCCGGGACTAGAACTCCTATCGCGGGAGCAGTACTTC
TRBD2,few,TRBJ2-7,16,TRBV3-1,CASSPGLAGGAYEQYF,TGTGCCAGCAGCCCCGGACTAGCGGGGGGAGCCTACGAGCAGTACTTC
TRBD2,.,TRBJ2-5,15,TRBV5-4,CASSGGTSGVETQYF,TGTGCCAGTAGCGGGGGGACTAGCGGGGTGGAGACCCAGTACTTC
.,.,TRBJ1-1,16,TRBV5-1,CASRSNAGALKTEAFF,TGCGCCAGCAGATCCAACGCGGGGGCGCTGAAAACTGAAGCTTTCTTT
TRBD1,.,TRBJ1-4,14,TRBV20-1,CSARGTGGREKLFF,TGCAGTGCTAGGGGGACAGGGGGCAGGGAAAAACTGTTTTTT
.,.,TRBJ1-2,13,TRBV5-1,CASSPGDTYGYTF,TGCGCCAGCAGCCCCGGGGACACCTATGGCTACACCTTC
TRBD2,.,TRBJ2-1,18,TRBV20-1,CSARSGLADQSSYNEQFF,TGCAGTGCTAGATCAGGACTAGCGGACCAGAGCTCCTACAATGAGCAGTTCTTC
.,few,TRBJ2-5,12,TRBV28,CASRSGGKTQYF,TGTGCCAGCAGGTCTGGGGGAAAGACCCAGTACTTC
TRBD1,.,TRBJ2-6,16,TRBV29-1,CSALTGSLPGANVLTF,TGCAGCGCACTGACAGGGTCACTTCCTGGGGCCAACGTCCTGACTTTC
.,few,TRBJ1-2,14,TRBV2,CASSVWGRGYGYTF,TGTGCCAGCAGTGTCTGGGGGCGCGGCTATGGCTACACCTTC
.,once,TRBJ1-4,18,TRBV5-1,CASSETSGFFTTNEKLFF,TGCGCCAGCAGCGAAACCTCGGGGTTTTTCACAACTAATGAAAAACTGTTTTTT
.,.,TRBJ1-1,15,TRBV6-2/TRBV6-3,CASSDTGGRDTEAFF,TGTGCCAGCAGTGACACGGGGGGTCGGGACACTGAAGCTTTCTTT
.,few,TRBJ2-5,16,TRBV7-2,CASSSSPRTAKETQYF,TGTGCCAGCAGCTCCAGTCCCCGGACAGCGAAAGAGACCCAGTACTTC
TRBD1,.,TRBJ2-7,13,TRBV12-3/TRBV12-4,CASTRQGAREQYF,TGTGCCAGCACCAGACAGGGGGCGCGGGAGCAGTACTTC
.,.,TRBJ2-7,12,TRBV7-9,CASSTHEGEQYF,TGTGCCAGCAGCACCCACGAGGGCGAGCAGTACTTC
TRBD2,.,TRBJ2-1,15,TRBV7-2,CASSRYPSGNNEQFF,TGTGCCAGCAGCCGCTATCCTAGCGGGAACAATGAGCAGTTCTTC
TRBD2,few,TRBJ2-3,16,TRBV20-1,CSAPGLAGGSTDTQYF,TGCAGTGCTCCGGGACTAGCGGGGGGGAGCACAGATACGCAGTATTTT